This is a list of T cell receptor beta chains from one sample in a study of blood T cells in healthy people across ages. TCRdb re-called the 5' RACE reads through MiXCR, storing one row per CDR3 protein. This sample has 550,000 to 800,000 distinct CDR3 sequences, with about 30% found just once. The sequencing input was blood. The receptor set was obtained from a woman older than 75 in good health. CDR3s include the opening cysteine and the closing phenylalanine or tryptophan. The D gene is left open where the match is weak. Size is omitted from some rows. Given values are once, few, many or a class for expanded clones.

TRBV7-2	many	TRBD2	TRBJ2-1	CASSLRGLAGGRNEQFF	TGTGCCAGCAGCTTGAGGGGACTAGCGGGGGGGCGGAATGAGCAGTTCTTC
TRBV29-1	many	TRBD1	TRBJ2-5	CSVDLRGLGETQYF	TGCAGCGTCGACCTCAGGGGGCTCGGGGAGACCCAGTACTTC
TRBV12-3/TRBV12-4	many	TRBD2	TRBJ2-7	CASSSTGGQTEQYF	TGTGCCAGCAGTTCCACGGGGGGTCAAACCGAGCAGTACTTC
TRBV12-3/TRBV12-4	many	-	TRBJ2-1	CASQGTSTYNEQFF	TGTGCCAGCCAAGGGACGTCCACCTACAATGAGCAGTTCTTC
TRBV15	many	-	TRBJ2-1	CATAPGSYNEQFF	TGTGCCACCGCGCCAGGGTCGTACAATGAGCAGTTCTTC
TRBV10-3	many	-	TRBJ1-6	CAISTNFNSPLHF	TGTGCCATCAGCACTAACTTTAATTCACCCCTCCACTTT
TRBV25-1	few	TRBD2	TRBJ2-5	CASGKLAGASNEQYF	TGTGCCAGCGGAAAATTAGCGGGGGCCTCTAATGAGCAGTACTTC
TRBV30	-	-	TRBJ2-7	CAWSGDFSYEQYF	TGTGCCTGGAGTGGGGACTTCTCCTACGAGCAGTACTTC
TRBV7-2	-	TRBD2	TRBJ2-1	CASSFPWGLADNEQFF	TGTGCCAGCAGCTTCCCGTGGGGACTAGCGGACAATGAGCAGTTCTTC
TRBV29-1	-	TRBD1	TRBJ1-2	CSVGKGGNYGYTF	TGCAGCGTTGGGAAAGGGGGCAACTATGGCTACACCTTC
TRBV11-2	few	-	TRBJ1-1	CASSSSRTALNTEAFF	TGTGCCAGCAGCTCATCGCGGACAGCACTGAACACTGAAGCTTTCTTT
TRBV18	-	TRBD1	TRBJ2-7	CASSIQGAQSYEQYF	TGTGCCAGCTCAATACAGGGGGCCCAGTCCTACGAGCAGTACTTC
TRBV15	many	-	TRBJ2-3	CATSVRKLSTDTQYF	TGTGCCACCAGCGTACGTAAGCTCTCCACAGATACGCAGTATTTT
TRBV7-9	-	TRBD1	TRBJ1-1	CASSPRGQGARGTEAFF	TGTGCCAGCAGCCCTAGGGGACAGGGGGCTCGTGGCACTGAAGCTTTCTTT
TRBV29-1	-	-	TRBJ2-3	CSAPGPDPPDTQYF	TGCAGCGCTCCGGGCCCCGACCCCCCAGATACGCAGTATTTT
TRBV20-1	-	TRBD2	TRBJ2-5	CSVRGGSWGETQYF	TGCAGTGTACGGGGCGGGAGTTGGGGAGAGACCCAGTACTTC
TRBV7-2	once	TRBD2	TRBJ2-7	CASSLYAAGGLSEQYF	TGTGCCAGCAGCTTATACGCGGCGGGGGGGCTTTCCGAGCAGTACTTC
TRBV6-2/TRBV6-3	-	-	TRBJ1-1	CASNRVWGEAFF	TGTGCCAGCAACCGGGTATGGGGTGAAGCTTTCTTT
TRBV6-1	many	-	TRBJ1-6	CASSEKGEGPLHF	TGTGCCAGCAGTGAAAAGGGGGAAGGGCCCCTCCACTTT
TRBV7-2	few	-	TRBJ2-7	CASSTGVRGIIYEQYF	TGTGCCAGCAGCACCGGCGTCAGGGGAATCATCTACGAGCAGTACTTC
TRBV12-3/TRBV12-4	-	-	TRBJ2-3	CASSLGLPRDTQYF	TGTGCCAGCAGTTTAGGGCTCCCCCGAGATACGCAGTATTTT
TRBV4-2	-	TRBD2	TRBJ2-3	CASSQDPQRGGIDTQYF	TGTGCCAGCAGCCAAGATCCGCAGCGGGGGGGCATAGATACGCAGTATTTT
TRBV20-1	-	-	TRBJ2-7	CSASRQDYEQYF	TGCAGTGCTAGTCGGCAGGACTACGAGCAGTACTTC
TRBV19	few	TRBD2	TRBJ2-1	CASMGLAGGGEQFF	TGTGCCAGTATGGGACTAGCGGGGGGAGGCGAGCAGTTCTTC
TRBV4-1	many	TRBD1	TRBJ2-7	CASSQARDRGQNYEQYF	TGCGCCAGCAGCCAAGCTCGGGACAGGGGGCAAAATTACGAGCAGTACTTC
TRBV29-1	-	-	TRBJ1-1	CSVADGAEAFF	TGCAGCGTCGCCGATGGGGCTGAAGCTTTCTTT
TRBV4-3	-	TRBD2	TRBJ2-7	CASSQDFVGGTFYEQYF	TGCGCCAGCAGCCAAGATTTCGTGGGGGGGACCTTCTACGAGCAGTACTTC
TRBV28	many	-	TRBJ2-3	CASSPSGQSADTQYF	TGTGCCAGCAGTCCATCGGGGCAGTCGGCAGATACGCAGTATTTT
TRBV6-1	many	-	TRBJ1-2	CASSEAQGWNYGYTF	TGTGCCAGCAGTGAAGCGCAGGGTTGGAACTATGGCTACACCTTC
TRBV6-2/TRBV6-3	-	TRBD2	TRBJ2-7	CASRARGDYEQYF	TGTGCCAGCAGAGCCCGGGGGGACTACGAGCAGTACTTC
TRBV4-2	many	TRBD1	TRBJ2-3	CASSQGGGQGADTQYF	TGTGCCAGCAGCCAAGGAGGCGGACAGGGGGCAGATACGCAGTATTTT
TRBV20-1	-	TRBD1	TRBJ1-5	CSASRDRQKKPQHF	TGCAGTGCCAGCCGGGACAGGCAGAAGAAGCCTCAGCATTTT
TRBV12-3/TRBV12-4	many	-	TRBJ1-1	CASSQKGQGNTEAFF	TGTGCCAGCAGTCAGAAGGGACAAGGGAACACTGAAGCTTTCTTT
TRBV6-6	-	TRBD1	TRBJ2-2	CASSYPGGTTGELFF	TGTGCCAGCAGTTACCCAGGGGGTACCACCGGGGAGCTGTTTTTT
TRBV20-1	many	TRBD2	TRBJ2-7	CSATGTSGGEEQYF	TGCAGTGCCACTGGGACTAGCGGGGGGGAAGAGCAGTACTTC
TRBV20-1	many	-	TRBJ1-1	CSARVETEAFF	TGCAGTGCCAGGGTCGAGACTGAAGCTTTCTTT
TRBV6-1	many	-	TRBJ2-6	CASSEASAGSGANVLTF	TGTGCCAGCAGTGAAGCATCGGCGGGGTCTGGGGCCAACGTCCTGACTTTC
TRBV27	-	-	TRBJ1-2	CASTTTGNTVDGYTF	TGTGCCAGCACCACTACCGGGAACACGGTCGATGGCTACACCTTC
TRBV5-1	many	TRBD1	TRBJ1-2	CASTMEGQGTDGYTF	TGCGCCAGCACCATGGAGGGACAGGGGACGGATGGCTACACCTTC
TRBV10-3	-	-	TRBJ2-4	CAISEQVGTKNIQYF	TGTGCCATCAGTGAGCAGGTTGGGACCAAAAACATTCAGTACTTC
TRBV7-9	many	-	TRBJ2-3	CASSLGGGPPDTQYF	TGTGCCAGCAGCTTAGGAGGAGGACCCCCAGATACGCAGTATTTT
TRBV20-1	many	-	TRBJ2-5	CSARVPLGTTQYF	TGCAGTGCTAGAGTTCCCCTCGGAACGACCCAGTACTTC
TRBV20-1	many	TRBD1	TRBJ1-5	CSADRGRRNQPQHF	TGCAGTGCAGACAGGGGGCGGCGTAATCAGCCCCAGCATTTT
TRBV12-3/TRBV12-4	many	-	TRBJ2-6	CASSLGAGTGANVLTF	TGTGCCAGCAGTTTAGGGGCCGGGACTGGGGCCAACGTCCTGACTTTC
TRBV20-1	-	TRBD2	TRBJ2-1	CSRSGGPGNEQDF	TGCAGTCGTAGCGGGGGTCCGGGCAATGAGCAGGACTTC
TRBV27	many	-	TRBJ1-1	CASSVDRRANTEAFF	TGTGCCAGCAGTGTCGACAGGCGCGCGAACACTGAAGCTTTCTTT
TRBV7-2	once	-	TRBJ2-7	CASSFTTGDYEQYF	TGTGCCAGCAGCTTCACAACGGGGGACTACGAGCAGTACTTC
TRBV20-1	-	-	TRBJ2-3	CSAGSPDTQYF	TGCAGTGCTGGGTCCCCCGATACGCAGTATTTT
TRBV9	many	TRBD2	TRBJ2-3	CASSVRRTSGASTDTQYF	TGTGCCAGCAGCGTCCGGCGGACTAGCGGGGCGAGCACAGATACGCAGTATTTT
TRBV5-1	many	-	TRBJ1-1	CASSVSGDTEAFF	TGCGCCAGCAGCGTCTCCGGGGACACTGAAGCTTTCTTT
TRBV5-6	-	-	TRBJ1-1	CASSPLVQGRDTEAFF	TGTGCCAGCAGCCCACTTGTCCAGGGACGGGACACTGAAGCTTTCTTT
TRBV7-2	-	TRBD2	TRBJ2-4	CASSLSLAGYKNIQYF	TGTGCCAGCAGCTTAAGCCTAGCGGGGTACAAAAACATTCAGTACTTC
TRBV4-1	-	TRBD1	TRBJ1-5	CASSQILGTANQPQHF	TGCGCCAGCAGCCAAATCCTAGGGACAGCTAATCAGCCCCAGCATTTT
TRBV4-3	many	TRBD2	TRBJ2-7	CASSQDTSGDSSYEQYF	TGCGCCAGCAGCCAAGATACTAGCGGGGATAGCTCCTACGAGCAGTACTTC